This T cell receptor (beta chain) derives from a study of monozygotic twins with inflammatory bowel disease. Germline CDR1 is SGHRS and CDR2 is YFSETQ. This CDR3 comprises 16 residues. Study-wide findings and caveats: Repertoire similarity did not separate concordant from discordant twins, possibly from limited power. Healthy twins shared more clonotypes with others than IBD patients, most markedly active ones.

Details on this clonotype: Antigen unknown.

Per-sample cDNA came from eight separate reactions. TCRdb reprocessed the 5' RACE reads and stores each CDR3 protein as one record, lacking DNA. Listed are about 93,000 distinct CDR3 sequences; approximately 7.4% falls within the top ten. This receptor was identified in a human donor with ulcerative colitis or Crohn's disease, or a healthy co-twin of an affected twin (not recorded which). The sample taken for sequencing was blood. The chain has TRBV5-1 and TRBJ2-7; TCRdb calls TRBD1, which cannot be checked without DNA. The CDR3 sequence: CASSFPRQGTSYEQYF.